The 18 T cell receptor beta chains below come from one sample, sequenced in a study of cytomegalovirus exposure and HLA in healthy donors. PCR was performed using 60 Vbeta and 13 Jbeta primers. Measured with immunoSEQ multiplex PCR; TCRdb has only the in-frame clones, and not every one. The profile shows around 140,000 clones, roughly 86% of them singletons. The sequenced sample was PBMCs. These receptors were collected from a man aged 18 to 30 in good health and CMV-seropositive.

This chain connects TRBV4-1 to TRBJ2-5; D not certain. Germline assignment: CDR1 MGHRA and CDR2 YSYEKL. The CDR3 spans 14 residues. Trimming took off 1 base at V and 4 bases at J, with 10 bases between the two ends. The CDR3 is CASSQVVRIETQYF. As DNA, the CDR3 is TGCGCCAGCAGCCAAGTGGTCAGGATAGAGACCCAGTACTTC.

This clone has just one count. The chain combines TRBV28 with TRBJ1-2, with unresolved D. The CDR3 is 12 amino acids. Between the trimmed V and J ends, which lost 2 bases and 8 bases, there was a span of 9 bases. Germline V gene sequence: CDR1 MDHEN, CDR2 SYDVKM. CDR3 in DNA: TGTGCCAGCAGTTTAGAGGGCTGGGGCTACACCTTC. Residues: CASSLEGWGYTF.

The rearrangement joins TRBV30 to TRBJ2-1; TRBD2 might be the D (6 bases). V was cut by 3 bases and J by 8 bases, with 8 bases left in between. From germline, CDR1 is GTSNPN and CDR2 SVGIG (reference sequence). This CDR3 has 11 residues. The CDR3 spells CAWSGSYEQFF. In nucleotides, the CDR3 is TGTGCCTGGAGCGGGAGTTATGAGCAGTTCTTC.

The rearrangement links TRBV28 to TRBJ1-6, with D unresolved. Trimming took 6 bases from V and 7 from J, leaving 10 bases between them. CDR1 is MDHEN, CDR2 SYDVKM, per germline. The CDR3 spans 13 residues. The DNA for the CDR3 is TGTGCCAGCAGCCCGGACTGGAATTCACCCCTCCACTTT. Its protein product is CASSPDWNSPLHF.

V gene TRBV10-1 combines with J gene TRBJ2-7; tentative D call: TRBD2 (5 bases). Trimming removed 4 bases from V and 3 bases from J, with 13 bases in between. CDR1 and CDR2 from the germline V gene are WNHNN and SYGVQD (reference sequence). The CDR3 extends over 14 amino acids. The chain's CDR3 is CASSVGGSNYEQYF. CDR3 sequence (DNA): TGCGCCAGCAGTGTTGGAGGCAGCAACTACGAGCAGTACTTC.

The DNA for the CDR3 is TGTGCCAGCAGCGTAGGACGGGTGGGAGAGCAGTACTTC. Protein product: CASSVGRVGEQYF. The chain uses TRBV9 and TRBJ2-5; weak D call: TRBD2 (5 bases). With 0 bases removed from V and 11 bases from J, the gap between germline ends came to 14 bases. Germline V lookup: CDR1 SGDLS, CDR2 YYNGEE. The CDR3 extends over 13 amino acids.

Worth noting for this clone: One end of the junction is discordant with germline, which a read error may explain. V usage is TRBV7-9 and J usage is TRBJ1-2; the match to TRBD1 covers 9 bases. Germline values: CDR1 SEHNR, CDR2 FQNEAQ (reference sequence). There are 16 residues in the CDR3. The CDR3 DNA sequence: TGTTCCAGCAGCTCTAGTAGTACAGGGGACAGGGATGGCTACACCTTC. Its protein product is CSSSSSSTGDRDGYTF.

This clone was picked up a small number of times. The genes are TRBV29-1 and TRBJ2-1; D may be TRBD2 (6 bases). Germline CDR1 reads SQVTM; CDR2 reads ANQGSEA. V was clipped by 6 bases and J by 0 bases, with 12 bases between them. The CDR3 has 14 residues. The CDR3 spells CSVLEEGSYNEQFF. The CDR3 DNA reads TGCAGCGTGCTCGAGGAGGGCTCCTACAATGAGCAGTTCTTC.

This clone has more than one count but fewer than ten. The chain joins TRBV7-9 to TRBJ2-7; 7 bases are shared with TRBD1. V was clipped by 1 base and J by 2 bases; unmatched bases: 2. The CDR3 runs to 14 residues. Germline V gene data show CDR1 as SEHNR and CDR2 as FQNEAQ (reference sequence). Here the CDR3 DNA reads TGTGCCAGCAGCTTAGAAGGGACAGCCTACGAGCAGTACTTC. Its translation is CASSLEGTAYEQYF. The variable domain in full, with the rest retrieved from reference TRBV7-9 and TRBJ2-7, is DTGVSQNPRHKITKRGQNVTFRCDPISEHNRLYWYRQTLGQGPEFLTYFQNEAQLEKSRLLSDRFSAERPKGSFSTLEIQRTEQGDSAMYLCASSLEGTAYEQYFGPGTRLTVT.

This sequence joins TRBV6-5 and TRBJ2-5; maybe TRBD1 (6 bases). The CDR3 loop spans 13 amino acids. In germline, CDR1 is MNHEY, CDR2 SVGAGI. Trimming removed 7 bases at V and 2 bases at J, with 11 bases between. The CDR3 DNA reads as TGTGCCAGCAAAGTGGACAGTCAAGAGACCCAGTACTTC. Translating gives CASKVDSQETQYF.

This clone was detected once. This rearrangement joins TRBV18 to TRBJ2-7; the match to TRBD1 covers 10 bases. The V gene's germline CDR1 is KGHSH and CDR2 LQKENI. The V gene end was trimmed by 9 bases and the J gene end by 2 bases; junction bases not matched to a gene: 7. There are 14 residues in the CDR3. CDR3 protein: CASRGTGEPYEQYF. CDR3 bases: TGTGCCAGTCGAGGGACAGGGGAACCCTACGAGCAGTACTTC. Complete variable domain (other parts from reference TRBV18 and TRBJ2-7): NAGVMQNPRHLVRRRGQEARLRCSPMKGHSHVYWYRQLPEEGLKFMVYLQKENIIDESGMPKERFSAEFPKEGPSILRIQQVVRGDSAAYFCASRGTGEPYEQYFGPGTRLTVT.

The rearrangement uses TRBV28 and TRBJ2-7, with 10 nucleotides matching TRBD1. After removal of 2 bases from V and 2 bases from J, the junction contained 9 bases not matched to a gene. The CDR3 spans 17 residues. Germline V gives CDR1 MDHEN, CDR2 SYDVKM. The CDR3 protein is CASSLTRTGGGPYEQYF. The CDR3 nucleotides are TGTGCCAGCAGTTTAACCCGGACAGGGGGTGGCCCCTACGAGCAGTACTTC.

The rearrangement uses TRBV9 and TRBJ1-3, with D unresolved. Germline assignment: CDR1 SGDLS and CDR2 YYNGEE. This CDR3 spans 16 amino acids. The V end was cut by 0 bases, the J end by 0 bases, with 10 bases between. Here the CDR3 reads CASSVGSFSSGNTIYF. CDR3 nucleotide sequence: TGTGCCAGCAGCGTAGGGTCTTTCAGCTCTGGAAACACCATATATTTT.

This clone turned up a few times. V and J are TRBV19 and TRBJ2-7; 10 positions agree with TRBD1. V lost 4 bases and J lost 3; bases outside the gene matches: 6. Germline lookup yields CDR1 LNHDA and CDR2 SQIVND (reference sequence). The CDR3 is 15 residues long. The CDR3 sequence: CASSNDRGPNYEQYF. Written as DNA, the CDR3 is TGTGCCAGTAGTAATGACAGGGGGCCGAACTACGAGCAGTACTTC.

The rearrangement uses TRBV19 and TRBJ1-5, with a weak D call TRBD1 (5 bases). V was pared by 5 bases and J by 2 bases, with 16 bases between. Germline V gene data show CDR1 as LNHDA and CDR2 as SQIVND (reference sequence). This CDR3 region has 16 residues. CDR3 sequence: CASSVSGILGNQPQHF. CDR3 coding DNA: TGTGCCAGTAGTGTGTCAGGGATTCTAGGCAATCAGCCCCAGCATTTT.

V and J are TRBV2 and TRBJ2-1; the D gene is possibly TRBD2 (7 bases). The CDR3 length is 13 residues. The ends were cut back, 6 bases at V and 6 bases at J, with 12 bases in the middle. The germline V gene has CDR1 SNHLY and CDR2 FYNNEI. CDR3 in DNA: TGTGCCAGCAGGGGGGGCGGGGGCAATGAGCAGTTCTTC. Residues: CASRGGGGNEQFF.

This chain links TRBV6-1 with TRBJ2-6, with TRBD1 as a possible D gene (6 bases). V gave up 0 bases and J gave up 3 bases, with 6 bases separating them. Germline values: CDR1 MNHNS, CDR2 SASEGT. The CDR3 has 15 residues. Written as DNA, the CDR3 is TGTGCCAGCAGTGAAGCAGGGGGTGGGGCCAACGTCCTGACTTTC. Protein: CASSEAGGGANVLTF.

The V gene is TRBV29-1, the J gene TRBJ2-5; the D gene is possibly TRBD1 (7 bases). The germline V gene encodes CDR1 SQVTM and CDR2 ANQGSEA. V was pared by 6 bases and J by 0 bases, with 11 bases between. This CDR3 has 13 amino acids. CDR3 in amino acids: CSVTGRYQETQYF. The CDR3 nucleotides read TGCAGCGTGACAGGGAGGTACCAAGAGACCCAGTACTTC.